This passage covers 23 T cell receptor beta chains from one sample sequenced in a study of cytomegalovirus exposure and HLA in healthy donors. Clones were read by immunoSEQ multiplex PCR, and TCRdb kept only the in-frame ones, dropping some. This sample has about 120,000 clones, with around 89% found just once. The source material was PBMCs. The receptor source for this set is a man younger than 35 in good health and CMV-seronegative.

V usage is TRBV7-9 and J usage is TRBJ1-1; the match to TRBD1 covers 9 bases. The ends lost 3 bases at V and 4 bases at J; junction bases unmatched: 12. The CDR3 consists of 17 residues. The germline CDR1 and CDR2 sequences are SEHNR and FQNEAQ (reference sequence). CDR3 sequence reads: CASSFTGTGIVRTEAFF. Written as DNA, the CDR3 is TGTGCCAGCAGCTTCACGGGGACAGGGATCGTTCGCACTGAAGCTTTCTTT.

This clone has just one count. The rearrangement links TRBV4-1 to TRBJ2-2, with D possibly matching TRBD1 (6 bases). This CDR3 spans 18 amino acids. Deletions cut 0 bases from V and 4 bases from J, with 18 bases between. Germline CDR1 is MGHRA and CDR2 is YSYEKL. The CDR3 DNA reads TGCGCCAGCAGCCAAGAGTTCAGGGGTACTCTTGGCACCGGGGAGCTGTTTTTT. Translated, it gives CASSQEFRGTLGTGELFF.

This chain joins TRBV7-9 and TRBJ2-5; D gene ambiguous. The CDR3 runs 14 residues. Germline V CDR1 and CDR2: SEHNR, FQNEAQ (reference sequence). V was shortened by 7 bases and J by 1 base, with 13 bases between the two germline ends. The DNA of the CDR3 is TGTGCCAGCACCCGAGACAAGACCCAAGAGACCCAGTACTTC. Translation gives CASTRDKTQETQYF.

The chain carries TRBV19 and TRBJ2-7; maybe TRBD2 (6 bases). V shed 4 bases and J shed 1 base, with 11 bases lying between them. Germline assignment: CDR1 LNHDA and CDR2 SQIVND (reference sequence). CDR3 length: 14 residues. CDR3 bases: TGTGCCAGTAGTACTACTAGCATATCCTACGAGCAGTACTTC. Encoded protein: CASSTTSISYEQYF. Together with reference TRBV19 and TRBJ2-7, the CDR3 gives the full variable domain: DGGITQSPKYLFRKEGQNVTLSCEQNLNHDAMYWYRQDPGQGLRLIYYSQIVNDFQKGDIAEGYSVSREKKESFPLTVTSAQKNPTAFYLCASSTTSISYEQYFGPGTRLTVT.

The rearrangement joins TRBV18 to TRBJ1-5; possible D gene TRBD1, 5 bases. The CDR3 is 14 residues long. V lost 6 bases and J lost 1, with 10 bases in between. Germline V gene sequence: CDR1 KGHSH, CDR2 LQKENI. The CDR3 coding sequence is TGTGCCAGCTCCCTCGACAGAAGCAATCAGCCCCAGCATTTT. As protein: CASSLDRSNQPQHF.

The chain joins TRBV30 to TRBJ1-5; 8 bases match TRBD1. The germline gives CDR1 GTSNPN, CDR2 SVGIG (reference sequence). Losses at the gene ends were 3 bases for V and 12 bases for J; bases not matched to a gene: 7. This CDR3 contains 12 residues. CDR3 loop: CAWRAGTGNQHF. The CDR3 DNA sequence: TGTGCCTGGAGAGCCGGGACAGGCAACCAGCATTTT.

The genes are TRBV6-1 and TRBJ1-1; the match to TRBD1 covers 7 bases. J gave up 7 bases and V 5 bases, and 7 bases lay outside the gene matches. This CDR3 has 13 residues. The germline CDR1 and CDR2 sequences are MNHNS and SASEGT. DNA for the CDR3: TGTGCCAGCAGTCCATGGGACAGATTTGAAGCTTTCTTT. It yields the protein CASSPWDRFEAFF.

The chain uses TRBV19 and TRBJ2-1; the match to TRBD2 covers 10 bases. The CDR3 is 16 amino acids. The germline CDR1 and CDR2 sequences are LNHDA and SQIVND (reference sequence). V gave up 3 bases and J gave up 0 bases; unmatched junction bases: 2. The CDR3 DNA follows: TGTGCCAGTAGTATTATAGCGGGAGGCTCCTACAATGAGCAGTTCTTC. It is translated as CASSIIAGGSYNEQFF.

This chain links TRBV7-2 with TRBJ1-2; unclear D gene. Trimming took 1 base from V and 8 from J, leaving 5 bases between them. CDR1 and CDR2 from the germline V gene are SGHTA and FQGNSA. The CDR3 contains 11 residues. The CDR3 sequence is CASSLGLGYTF. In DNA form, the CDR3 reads TGTGCCAGCAGCTTAGGGCTCGGCTACACCTTC.

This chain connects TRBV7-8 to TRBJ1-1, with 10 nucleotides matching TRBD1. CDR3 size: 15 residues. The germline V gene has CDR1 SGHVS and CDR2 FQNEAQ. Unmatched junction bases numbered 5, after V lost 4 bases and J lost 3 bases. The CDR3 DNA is TGTGCCAGCAGCTCGACAGGGGGCTGGGACACTGAAGCTTTCTTT. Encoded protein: CASSSTGGWDTEAFF.

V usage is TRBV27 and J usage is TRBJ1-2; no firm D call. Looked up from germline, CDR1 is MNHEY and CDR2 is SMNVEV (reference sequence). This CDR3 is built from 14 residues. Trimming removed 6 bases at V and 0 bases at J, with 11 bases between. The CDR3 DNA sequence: TGTGCCAGCAGCTCTACCCTAACTAACTATGGCTACACCTTC. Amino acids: CASSSTLTNYGYTF.

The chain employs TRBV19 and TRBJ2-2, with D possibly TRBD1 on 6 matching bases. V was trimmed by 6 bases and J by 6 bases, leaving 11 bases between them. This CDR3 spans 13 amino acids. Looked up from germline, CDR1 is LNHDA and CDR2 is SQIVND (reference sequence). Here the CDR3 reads CASRRTEAGELFF. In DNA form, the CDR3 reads TGTGCCAGTAGACGGACAGAGGCCGGGGAGCTGTTTTTT.

The CDR3 here is CASSPGQYGYTF. In DNA, the CDR3 is TGTGCCAGCAGCCCGGGACAGTATGGCTACACCTTC. The gene calls are TRBV7-8 and TRBJ1-2, with 7 bases fitting TRBD1. The CDR3 is 12 residues long. Per germline, CDR1 SGHVS and CDR2 FQNEAQ. V lost 5 bases to trimming and J lost 5 bases; unmatched junction nucleotides: 2.

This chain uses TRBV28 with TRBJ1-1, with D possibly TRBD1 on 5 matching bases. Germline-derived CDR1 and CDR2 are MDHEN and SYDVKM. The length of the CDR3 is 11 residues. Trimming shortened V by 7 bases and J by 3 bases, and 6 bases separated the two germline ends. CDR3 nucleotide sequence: TGTGCCAGCAAGGGGTACACTGAAGCTTTCTTT. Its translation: CASKGYTEAFF.

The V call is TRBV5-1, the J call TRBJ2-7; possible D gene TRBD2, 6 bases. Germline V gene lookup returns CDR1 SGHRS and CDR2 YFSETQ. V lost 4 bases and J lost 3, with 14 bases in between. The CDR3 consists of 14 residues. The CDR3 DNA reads TGCGCCAGCAGCGTGTCCGCGGGGCTCTACGAGCAGTACTTC. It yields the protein CASSVSAGLYEQYF.

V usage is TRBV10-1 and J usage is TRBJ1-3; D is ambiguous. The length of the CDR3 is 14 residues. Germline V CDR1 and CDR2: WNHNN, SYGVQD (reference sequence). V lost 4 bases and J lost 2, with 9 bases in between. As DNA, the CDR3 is TGCGCCAGCAGTGCTTCGCGCGCTGGAAACACCATATATTTT. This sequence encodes CASSASRAGNTIYF.

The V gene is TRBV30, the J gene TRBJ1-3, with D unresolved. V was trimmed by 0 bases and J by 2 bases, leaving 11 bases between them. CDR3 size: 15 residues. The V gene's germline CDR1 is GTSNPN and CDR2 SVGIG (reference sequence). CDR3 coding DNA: TGTGCCTGGAGTGTACTGTGGACTGCTGGAAACACCATATATTTT. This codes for CAWSVLWTAGNTIYF.

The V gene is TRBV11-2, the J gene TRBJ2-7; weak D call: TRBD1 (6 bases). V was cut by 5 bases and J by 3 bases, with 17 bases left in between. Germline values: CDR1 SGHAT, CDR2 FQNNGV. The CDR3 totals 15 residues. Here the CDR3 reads CASSPGRGGLYEQYF. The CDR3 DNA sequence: TGTGCCAGCAGCCCAGGCAGAGGGGGTCTCTACGAGCAGTACTTC.

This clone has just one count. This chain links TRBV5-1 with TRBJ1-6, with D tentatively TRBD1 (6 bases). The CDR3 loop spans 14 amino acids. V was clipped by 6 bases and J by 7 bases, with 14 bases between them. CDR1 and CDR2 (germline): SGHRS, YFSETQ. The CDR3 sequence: CASKNTTGNSPLHF. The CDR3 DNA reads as TGCGCCAGCAAGAATACTACAGGGAATTCACCCCTCCACTTT.

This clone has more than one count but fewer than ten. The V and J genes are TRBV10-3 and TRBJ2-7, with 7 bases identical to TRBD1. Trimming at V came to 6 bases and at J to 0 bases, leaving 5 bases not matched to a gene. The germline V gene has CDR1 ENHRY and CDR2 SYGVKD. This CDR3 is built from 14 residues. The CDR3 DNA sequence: TGTGCCATCAGACAACAGGGGCCCTCCTACGAGCAGTACTTC. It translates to CAIRQQGPSYEQYF.

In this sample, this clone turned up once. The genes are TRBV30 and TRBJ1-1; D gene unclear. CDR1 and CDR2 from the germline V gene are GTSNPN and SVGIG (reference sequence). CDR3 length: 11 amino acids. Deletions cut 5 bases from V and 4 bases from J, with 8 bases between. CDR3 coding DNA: TGTGCCTGGGCGAGGAGCACTGAAGCTTTCTTT. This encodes CAWARSTEAFF. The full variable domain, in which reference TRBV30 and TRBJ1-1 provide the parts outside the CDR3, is SQTIHQWPATLVQPVGSPLSLECTVEGTSNPNLYWYRQAAGRGLQLLFYSVGIGQISSEVPQNLSASRPQDRQFILSSKKLLLSDSGFYLCAWARSTEAFFGQGTRLTVV.

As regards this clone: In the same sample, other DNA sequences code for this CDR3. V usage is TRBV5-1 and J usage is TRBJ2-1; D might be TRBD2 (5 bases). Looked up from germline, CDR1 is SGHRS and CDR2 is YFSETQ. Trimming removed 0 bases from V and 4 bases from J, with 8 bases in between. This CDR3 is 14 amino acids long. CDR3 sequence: CASSLVAGYNEQFF. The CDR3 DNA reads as TGCGCCAGCAGCTTGGTGGCGGGTTACAATGAGCAGTTCTTC. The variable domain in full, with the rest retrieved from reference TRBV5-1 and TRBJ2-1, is KAGVTQTPRYLIKTRGQQVTLSCSPISGHRSVSWYQQTPGQGLQFLFEYFSETQRNKGNFPGRFSGRQFSNSRSEMNVSTLELGDSALYLCASSLVAGYNEQFFGPGTRLTVL.

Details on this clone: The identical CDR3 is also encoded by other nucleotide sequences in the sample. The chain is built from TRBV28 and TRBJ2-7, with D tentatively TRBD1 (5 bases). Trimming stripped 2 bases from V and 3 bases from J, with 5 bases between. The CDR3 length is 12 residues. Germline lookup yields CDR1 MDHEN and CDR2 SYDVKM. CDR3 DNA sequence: TGTGCCAGCAGTTTAAGGGGCTACGAGCAGTACTTC. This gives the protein CASSLRGYEQYF.